The 5 T cell receptor beta chains below come from one sample, sequenced in a study of T cell responses to AZD1222 COVID-19 vaccine. Assay used: immunoSEQ multiplex PCR; TCRdb lists only in-frame clones, some missing. The top ten hold under 3.5% of the sample, which has around 180,000 clones, 75% to 90% seen once. The material was peripheral blood, obtained on day 0 of MenACWY control vaccination. The receptor set was obtained from an adult in good health.

In regard to this clone: Different DNA sequences within this sample yield the same CDR3. J is TRBJ1-5 and V is TRBV6-1; D is unclear. Germline V gene lookup returns CDR1 MNHNS and CDR2 SASEGT. The CDR3 is 13 residues long. The germline V and J ends were trimmed by 3 bases and 1 base, with 4 bases remaining between them. CDR3 nucleotides: TGTGCCAGCAGTGATAGGAGCAATCAGCCCCAGCATTTT. It codes for CASSDRSNQPQHF.

This clone was seen a few times. The chain employs TRBV30 and TRBJ2-2; no firm D call. The CDR3 length is 15 residues. Germline values: CDR1 GTSNPN, CDR2 SVGIG (reference sequence). The V end was cut by 7 bases, the J end by 0 bases, with 15 bases between. The CDR3 loop is CASTQEPTNTGELFF. CDR3 sequence (DNA): TGTGCCTCAACCCAGGAGCCCACGAACACCGGGGAGCTGTTTTTT.

This clone has just a few counts. The V gene is TRBV5-1, the J gene TRBJ1-4; 8 nucleotides align to TRBD1. The germline V gene has CDR1 SGHRS and CDR2 YFSETQ. The CDR3 loop spans 15 amino acids. V lost 5 bases to trimming and J lost 4 bases; unmatched junction nucleotides: 7. The CDR3, as DNA: TGCGCCAGCAGGGAGCAGGGGGCCGGTAATGAAAAACTGTTTTTT. Its translation: CASREQGAGNEKLFF.

The V and J genes are TRBV5-1 and TRBJ2-3; D is uncertain. V lost 4 bases, J lost 0 bases, and 12 bases lay in between. CDR1 and CDR2 from the germline V gene are SGHRS and YFSETQ. This CDR3 region has 15 residues. For the CDR3, the DNA is TGCGCCAGCAGCGTCGGTATTCCTAGCACAGATACGCAGTATTTT. Translation gives CASSVGIPSTDTQYF.

The chain uses TRBV13 and TRBJ2-7, with 10 nucleotides matching TRBD2. This CDR3 is 16 amino acids long. Germline lookup yields CDR1 PRHDT and CDR2 FYEKMQ (reference sequence). With 3 bases clipped from V and 6 bases from J, the junction kept 11 bases outside the gene matches. CDR3 sequence: CASSLGGAGGPIEQYF. DNA for the CDR3: TGTGCCAGCAGCTTGGGGGGAGCGGGAGGGCCAATCGAGCAGTACTTC.